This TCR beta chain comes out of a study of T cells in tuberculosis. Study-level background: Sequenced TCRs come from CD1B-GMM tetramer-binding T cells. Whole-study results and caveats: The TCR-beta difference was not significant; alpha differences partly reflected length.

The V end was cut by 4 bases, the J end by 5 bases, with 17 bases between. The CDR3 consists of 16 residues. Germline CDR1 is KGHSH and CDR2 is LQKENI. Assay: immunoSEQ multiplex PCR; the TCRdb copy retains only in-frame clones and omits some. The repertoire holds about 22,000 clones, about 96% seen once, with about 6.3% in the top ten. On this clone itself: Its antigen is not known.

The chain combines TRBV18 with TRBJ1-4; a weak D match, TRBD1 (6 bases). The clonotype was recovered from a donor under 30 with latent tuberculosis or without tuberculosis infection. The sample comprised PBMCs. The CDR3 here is CASSRDYRVRNEKLFF. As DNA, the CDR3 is TGTGCCAGCTCACGCGATTACAGGGTGAGGAATGAAAAACTGTTTTTT.